This record covers a single TCR beta chain. J lost 0 bases, V lost 4 bases, and 4 bases had no gene match. This CDR3 contains 15 residues. CDR1 is SGHNT and CDR2 is YYREEE in the germline V gene (reference sequence). These data belong to a study of molecular identifiers for immune sequencing clone quantification. Researchers sorted naive CD8 T cells as cells that were CD8+CD4-CCR7+CD45RA+. TCRdb passed the PCR reads through MiXCR, listing each CDR3 protein once. The repertoire holds some 320,000 distinct CDR3 sequences, with roughly a fifth as singletons. This clonotype was sampled from a human donor in good health. Some libraries in this study had Jurkat cell RNA spiked in. This chain links TRBV5-4 with TRBJ2-1; 7 bases fit TRBD2. Sample: naive CD8+ T cells from blood, with Jurkat cell RNA spiked in. As to subset: FACS-sorted CD8+CD4-CCR7+CD45RA+ naive T cells. CDR3 protein: CASSAAGSSYNEQFF. The CDR3 nucleotides are TGTGCCAGCAGCGCAGCGGGGAGCTCCTACAATGAGCAGTTCTTC.